These 7 T cell receptor beta chains share one sample of origin, sequenced in a study of CD8 T cells in Susac syndrome. An input of about 0.5 to 1 ug of RNA was subjected to reverse transcription using random hexamers. MiXCR, run by TCRdb on the immunoSEQ multiplex PCR reads, gives a single entry per CDR3 protein. The data hold roughly 250,000 distinct CDR3 sequences, with about 95% observed a single time. Sequencing was carried out using CD4+ T cells from PBMCs. All receptors come from a human donor with Susac syndrome.

V and J are TRBV7-8 and TRBJ2-3; D not certain. CDR1 is SGHVS, CDR2 FQNEAQ, per germline. Trimming took off 5 bases at V and 4 bases at J, with 19 bases between the two ends. The CDR3 has 16 amino acids. This chain's CDR3 is CASSLLGALGSDTQYF. CDR3 nucleotides: TGTGCCAGCAGCCTCCTGGGCGCACTGGGGTCAGATACGCAGTATTTT.

V gene TRBV18 combines with J gene TRBJ2-7; D gene uncertain. This CDR3 contains 14 residues. Between the trimmed V and J ends, which lost 2 bases and 3 bases, there was a span of 11 bases. Germline CDR1 and CDR2: KGHSH and LQKENI. This CDR3 is CASSPYKENYEQYF. Written as DNA, the CDR3 is TGTGCCAGCTCACCATACAAGGAAAACTACGAGCAGTACTTC.

The chain carries TRBV14 and TRBJ2-1; the D gene is possibly TRBD1 (5 bases). The CDR3 extends over 15 amino acids. V lost 4 bases, J lost 0 bases, and 10 bases lay in between. Looked up from germline, CDR1 is SGHDN and CDR2 is FVKESK. DNA for the CDR3: TGTGCCAGCAGCCGAGACAGTAGCTCCTACAATGAGCAGTTCTTC. Translating gives CASSRDSSSYNEQFF.

The chain recombines TRBV15 with TRBJ2-3; the D is unclear. Germline CDR1 and CDR2: LNHNV and YYDKDF (reference sequence). The CDR3 sequence is 14 residues long. V was pared by 3 bases and J by 2 bases, with 9 bases between. In DNA form, the CDR3 reads TGTGCCACCAGCAGGAGTCGGAACACAGATACGCAGTATTTT. It is translated as CATSRSRNTDTQYF.

The chain carries TRBV5-4 and TRBJ2-5, with D possibly TRBD1 on 6 matching bases. The CDR3 is made up of 14 amino acids. The germline V gene encodes CDR1 SGHNT and CDR2 YYREEE (reference sequence). Trimming left V 4 bases short and J 10 bases short, with 20 bases between. The CDR3 coding sequence is TGTGCCAGCAGCCCAACGGGACAACTAAGAAACCAGTACTTC. Residues: CASSPTGQLRNQYF.

The chain combines TRBV13 with TRBJ2-7; TRBD2 matches 10 bases. V gave up 1 base and J gave up 4 bases; unmatched junction bases: 4. Germline V gene sequence: CDR1 PRHDT, CDR2 FYEKMQ (reference sequence). There are 15 residues in the CDR3. CDR3 bases: TGTGCCAGCAGCTTAGTCGGGACTAGCGTATACGAGCAGTACTTC. It yields the protein CASSLVGTSVYEQYF.

The rearrangement links TRBV3-1 to TRBJ1-1, with 7 positions matching TRBD1. The CDR3 has 14 residues. Germline values: CDR1 LGHDT, CDR2 YNNKEL (reference sequence). The J segment lost 6 bases and the V segment lost 4 bases, leaving 8 bases of the junction unmatched. In DNA, the CDR3 is TGTGCCAGCAGCCCGCGTACGACAGGGTCTGAAGCTTTCTTT. This encodes CASSPRTTGSEAFF.